The 8 T cell receptor beta chains in this list originate from one sample, sequenced in a study of T cell responses to AZD1222 COVID-19 vaccine. Here immunoSEQ multiplex PCR was the method, and the copy in TCRdb shows in-frame clones only, minus some. The sample has over 150,000 clones, approximately 93% seen once. The material was peripheral blood, obtained 28 days after the second AZD1222 dose. The source is an adult who received the AZD1222 COVID-19 vaccine.

The chain joins TRBV11-2 to TRBJ2-5; 8 bases fit TRBD2. J gave up 5 bases and V 4 bases, and 3 bases lay outside the gene matches. The CDR3 totals 13 residues. Per germline, CDR1 SGHAT and CDR2 FQNNGV. The CDR3 reads CASSSGLEETQYF. The DNA for the CDR3 is TGTGCCAGCAGCTCGGGACTAGAGGAGACCCAGTACTTC.

The genes are TRBV3-1 (or the pseudogene TRBV3-2) and TRBJ1-2; D unresolved. This CDR3 comprises 14 residues. Germline CDR1 LGHDT, CDR2 YNNKEL (reference sequence). Trimming pared 1 base from V and 2 bases from J, leaving 8 bases between. The CDR3 DNA is TGTGCCAGCAGCCAAGGGCAGCCAAACTATGGCTACACCTTC. Protein product: CASSQGQPNYGYTF.

The chain is built from TRBV7-9 and TRBJ2-3; possible D gene TRBD2, 5 bases. Trimming pared 6 bases from V and 1 base from J, leaving 8 bases between. The length of the CDR3 is 13 residues. The germline V gene encodes CDR1 SEHNR and CDR2 FQNEAQ (reference sequence). The CDR3 coding sequence is TGTGCCAGCAGTCGAGCGGGCACAGATACGCAGTATTTT. Its protein is CASSRAGTDTQYF.

The V call is TRBV19, the J call TRBJ1-2; D is unresolved. The germline V gene has CDR1 LNHDA and CDR2 SQIVND (reference sequence). This CDR3 is built from 13 residues. V was clipped by 4 bases and J by 4 bases, with 10 bases between them. In DNA form, the CDR3 reads TGTGCCAGTAGTACCTCAGGCTTCTATGGCTACACCTTC. Translated, it gives CASSTSGFYGYTF.

CDR3 region: CASSSNPGQGAEQYF. In nucleotides, the CDR3 is TGTGCCAGCAGCTCGAATCCGGGACAGGGTGCCGAGCAGTACTTC. The chain recombines TRBV7-6 with TRBJ2-7; 9 nucleotides agree with TRBD1. The junction had 10 bases not matched to a gene; V was cut back by 4 bases and J by 6 bases. The CDR3 loop spans 15 amino acids. Germline loops: CDR1 SGHVS, CDR2 FNYEAQ.

This sequence joins TRBV3-1 (or the pseudogene TRBV3-2) and TRBJ2-3, with D possibly being TRBD1 or TRBD2 (5 bases each). V shed 4 bases and J shed 2 bases, with 10 bases lying between them. The CDR3 is made up of 14 amino acids. Germline V CDR1 and CDR2: LGHDT, YNNKEL (reference sequence). CDR3 sequence reads: CASSPGTITDTQYF. CDR3 nucleotide sequence: TGTGCCAGCAGCCCCGGGACCATCACAGATACGCAGTATTTT.

The chain employs TRBV11-3 and TRBJ2-1; no reliable D call. Between the trimmed V and J ends, which lost 4 bases and 4 bases, there was a span of 11 bases. Germline-derived CDR1 and CDR2 are SGHNT and YENEEA. The CDR3 covers 14 residues. The CDR3 region is CASSSSLGYNEQFF. CDR3 bases: TGTGCCAGCAGCTCCTCCCTTGGGTACAATGAGCAGTTCTTC. The full variable domain, in which reference TRBV11-3 and TRBJ2-1 provide the parts outside the CDR3, is EAGVVQSPRYKIIEKKQPVAFWCNPISGHNTLYWYLQNLGQGPELLIRYENEEAVDDSQLPKDRFSAERLKGVDSTLKIQPAELGDSAVYLCASSSSLGYNEQFFGPGTRLTVL.

The chain uses TRBV6-5 and TRBJ1-2; a possible D gene is TRBD1 (5 bases). Germline lookup yields CDR1 MNHEY and CDR2 SVGAGI. CDR3 length: 13 residues. Trimming took off 7 bases at V and 7 bases at J, with 16 bases between the two ends. The CDR3 DNA reads as TGTGCCAGCACCGACCCGGGGGAGGGTGGCTACACCTTC. It translates to CASTDPGEGGYTF.